Presented here are 15 T cell receptor beta chains from one specimen sequenced in a study of cytomegalovirus exposure and HLA in healthy donors. The PCR ran on 60 Vbeta and 13 Jbeta primers. This table comes from immunoSEQ multiplex PCR, and its TCRdb copy is limited to in-frame clones, with some not included. The data show 80,000 to 130,000 clones, 75% to 85% seen once. The sample taken for sequencing was PBMCs. The receptor set was obtained from a woman aged 18-29 years in good health and CMV-seronegative.

The sample holds a few counts of this clone. The rearrangement joins TRBV5-6 to TRBJ1-2, with TRBD1 matching over 12 bases. V shed 3 bases and J 5 bases; nucleotides not matched to a gene: 14. Looked up from germline, CDR1 is SGHDT and CDR2 is YYEEEE. This CDR3 has 18 residues. The DNA of the CDR3 is TGTGCCAGCAGCTCAAACCGGGACAGGGGGCGCGATAGGTATGGCTACACCTTC. Translating gives CASSSNRDRGRDRYGYTF.

This chain joins TRBV7-9 and TRBJ1-1; D gene uncertain. The CDR3 contains 11 residues. Trimming took off 8 bases at V and 1 base at J, with 5 bases between the two ends. The germline V gene encodes CDR1 SEHNR and CDR2 FQNEAQ (reference sequence). In nucleotides, the CDR3 is TGTGCCAGCGAGCGGAACACTGAAGCTTTCTTT. It translates to CASERNTEAFF.

The V call is TRBV19, the J call TRBJ2-3; 8 positions agree with TRBD2. J was trimmed by 4 bases and V by 6 bases; bases with no gene match: 3. CDR3 length: 13 residues. Germline loops: CDR1 LNHDA, CDR2 SQIVND (reference sequence). The CDR3 spells CASRTSEADTQYF. CDR3 DNA sequence: TGTGCCAGTAGGACTAGCGAGGCAGATACGCAGTATTTT.

This chain joins TRBV11-2 and TRBJ1-6; tentatively, D is TRBD1 (5 bases). The CDR3 loop spans 15 amino acids. Per the germline V gene, CDR1 is SGHAT and CDR2 is FQNNGV. V was trimmed by 6 bases and J by 10 bases, leaving 19 bases between them. The CDR3 is CASSPRVMEGSPLHF. CDR3 coding DNA: TGTGCCAGCAGTCCCAGGGTCATGGAAGGCTCACCCCTCCACTTT.

V gene TRBV13 combines with J gene TRBJ2-3; a possible D gene is TRBD1 (7 bases). The germline V and J ends were trimmed by 0 bases and 4 bases, with 14 bases remaining between them. The CDR3 length is 16 residues. CDR1 is PRHDT, CDR2 FYEKMQ, per germline (reference sequence). The CDR3 DNA reads TGTGCCAGCAGCTTAGGCGCGGCAGGGGGGTCAGATACGCAGTATTTT. It encodes CASSLGAAGGSDTQYF.

This rearrangement joins TRBV4-2 to TRBJ2-1; a weak D match, TRBD2 (6 bases). Germline-derived CDR1 and CDR2 are LGHNA and YNFKEQ. Trimming removed 2 bases at V and 0 bases at J, with 17 bases between. This CDR3 spans 18 amino acids. The CDR3 region is CASSQWASARSSYNEQFF. The CDR3 DNA is TGTGCCAGCAGCCAATGGGCTAGCGCAAGGAGCTCCTACAATGAGCAGTTCTTC.

The chain employs TRBV5-1 and TRBJ1-1, with D possibly matching TRBD1 (6 bases). The CDR3 sequence is 17 residues long. Trimming removed 2 bases at V and 1 base at J, with 18 bases between. From germline, CDR1 is SGHRS and CDR2 YFSETQ. This chain's CDR3 is CASSFLGPGGSNTEAFF. CDR3 DNA sequence: TGCGCCAGCAGCTTTTTAGGGCCGGGGGGCTCGAACACTGAAGCTTTCTTT.

The chain is built from TRBV20-1 and TRBJ2-3; D remains ambiguous. The germline gives CDR1 DFQATT, CDR2 SNEGSKA (reference sequence). V was trimmed by 6 bases and J by 6 bases, leaving 10 bases between them. The length of the CDR3 is 11 residues. CDR3 sequence reads: CSAATRDTQYF. In nucleotides, the CDR3 is TGCAGTGCCGCAACCAGGGATACGCAGTATTTT.

This chain joins TRBV13 and TRBJ1-4; 7 positions agree with TRBD1. This CDR3 is built from 15 residues. Trimming removed 5 bases from V and 6 bases from J; junction bases left unmatched: 9. The V gene's germline CDR1 is PRHDT and CDR2 FYEKMQ (reference sequence). CDR3 DNA sequence: TGTGCCAGCAGCGCCCAGGGACAGACGGATGAAAAACTGTTTTTT. Encoded protein: CASSAQGQTDEKLFF.

V gene TRBV14 combines with J gene TRBJ1-2; TRBD1 might be the D (5 bases). The germline V and J ends were trimmed by 0 bases and 3 bases, with 8 bases remaining between them. Germline-derived CDR1 and CDR2 are SGHDN and FVKESK. The CDR3 has 14 amino acids. CDR3 in DNA: TGTGCCAGCAGCCAAGATGTAGGGGACTATGGCTACACCTTC. This codes for CASSQDVGDYGYTF.

The V call is TRBV10-2, the J call TRBJ2-6; a possible D gene is TRBD2 (5 bases). V shed 11 bases and J shed 0 bases, with 11 bases lying between them. CDR1 is WSHSY and CDR2 is SAAADI in the germline V gene. The CDR3 is 14 residues long. CDR3: CAWTPVSGANVLTF. DNA for the CDR3: TGCGCCTGGACTCCAGTCTCTGGGGCCAACGTCCTGACTTTC.

The chain recombines TRBV28 with TRBJ1-1; 10 nucleotides agree with TRBD1. The CDR3 is 17 amino acids. Per germline, CDR1 MDHEN and CDR2 SYDVKM. Germline trimming cut 3 bases from V and 3 bases from J; bases unmatched to any gene: 10. The DNA of the CDR3 is TGTGCCAGCAGTTTTCGTACCACCGGGACAGGGGACACTGAAGCTTTCTTT. Translation: CASSFRTTGTGDTEAFF.

J is TRBJ2-7 and V is TRBV28; 7 nucleotides align to TRBD1. Germline V gene sequence: CDR1 MDHEN, CDR2 SYDVKM. This CDR3 has 15 residues. Unmatched junction bases numbered 5, after V lost 3 bases and J lost 0 bases. The CDR3 DNA sequence: TGTGCCAGCAGTTTCGGACAGGAAGCCTCCTACGAGCAGTACTTC. It specifies CASSFGQEASYEQYF. Based on the CDR3 plus reference TRBV28 and TRBJ2-7, the full variable domain is DVKVTQSSRYLVKRTGEKVFLECVQDMDHENMFWYRQDPGLGLRLIYFSYDVKMKEKGDIPEGYSVSREKKERFSLILESASTNQTSMYLCASSFGQEASYEQYFGPGTRLTVT.

This chain joins TRBV30 and TRBJ1-1; D ambiguous. Trimming took off 0 bases at V and 1 base at J, with 6 bases between the two ends. The CDR3 has 13 residues. CDR1 GTSNPN and CDR2 SVGIG come from the germline V gene (reference sequence). DNA of the CDR3: TGTGCCTGGAGTGTACGGGAGAACACTGAAGCTTTCTTT. It is translated as CAWSVRENTEAFF.

The chain recombines TRBV7-8 with TRBJ2-2; D is ambiguous. Looked up from germline, CDR1 is SGHVS and CDR2 is FQNEAQ. This CDR3 region has 15 residues. Between the trimmed V and J ends, which lost 0 bases and 3 bases, there was a span of 8 bases. The CDR3 nucleotides read TGTGCCAGCAGCTTAGCGCAGTTCGACACCGGGGAGCTGTTTTTT. This gives the protein CASSLAQFDTGELFF.